The clone carrying this T cell receptor beta chain came up a few times. No antigen is known for it. TCRdb called the 5' RACE reads again in MiXCR, with one record for every CDR3 protein. The sample comprises 250,000 to 300,000 distinct CDR3 sequences, around 18% of which are singletons, and about 8.2% rests with the top ten. Germline loops: CDR1 SGHRS, CDR2 YFSETQ. V lost 0 bases and J 4 bases, leaving 12 bases between the germline ends. The CDR3 sequence is 15 residues long. The record originates from a study of CD8 T cells in ankylosing spondylitis. Findings and caveats of the study: From matched ankylosing spondylitis synovial fluid, disease-linked clones were reportedly recovered at significantly enriched levels. Existing reports had already noted some motif variants in reactive arthritis synovial fluid and blood.

The chain has TRBV5-1 and TRBJ2-3; D is unclear. The specimen sequenced was blood, either unsorted or a sorted T cell fraction (not recorded which). The origin of this receptor is a male donor with ankylosing spondylitis or in good health (not recorded which). CDR3 sequence (DNA): TGCGCCAGCAGCTTGGCTGGAACCCCTCCAGATACGCAGTATTTT. Amino acids: CASSLAGTPPDTQYF.